This T cell receptor beta chain emerged from a study of T cells in tuberculosis. Across the study: This South African cohort compared adolescents with or without latent tuberculosis against adults with active tuberculosis.

Deletions cut 1 base from V and 3 bases from J, with 11 bases between. The CDR3 runs 15 residues. Germline V gene sequence: CDR1 MGHRA, CDR2 YSYEKL. Study-wide findings and caveats: Selection depended on which cryopreserved specimens were available.

A note on this clone: Antigen: not known.

Sequenced by immunoSEQ multiplex PCR; TCRdb stores in-frame clones only, minus some. The sample includes about 25,000 clones, around nine tenths seen only once; the top ten take under 20%. The specimen sequenced was PBMCs. The clonotype was recovered from a donor aged 10-35 years with latent tuberculosis or without tuberculosis infection. Some clones in this sample may be carry-over from other donors' samples. The rearrangement uses TRBV4-1 and TRBJ2-3; D is unresolved. This chain's CDR3 is CASSQGIQLTDTQYF. CDR3 bases: TGCGCCAGCAGCCAAGGTATACAGCTTACAGATACGCAGTATTTT.